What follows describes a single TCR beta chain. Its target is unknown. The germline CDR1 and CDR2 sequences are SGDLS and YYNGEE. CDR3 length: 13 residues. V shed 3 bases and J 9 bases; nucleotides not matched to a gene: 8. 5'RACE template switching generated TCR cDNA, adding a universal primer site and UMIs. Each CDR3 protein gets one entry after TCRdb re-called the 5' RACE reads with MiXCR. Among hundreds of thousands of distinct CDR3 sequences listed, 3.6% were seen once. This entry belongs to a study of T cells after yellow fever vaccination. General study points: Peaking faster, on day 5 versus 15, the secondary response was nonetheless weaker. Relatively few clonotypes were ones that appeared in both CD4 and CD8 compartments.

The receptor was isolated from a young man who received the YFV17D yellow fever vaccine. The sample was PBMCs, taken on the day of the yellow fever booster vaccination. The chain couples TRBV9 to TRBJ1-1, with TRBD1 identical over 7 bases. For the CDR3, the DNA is TGTGCCAGCAGCGCCCGGACAGGAGGAAAAGCTTTCTTT. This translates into CASSARTGGKAFF.